This entry is about one T cell receptor (beta chain). What antigen it recognizes has not been identified. Base qualities are not at hand, and no much larger clone is one base apart. The data originate from a study of blood T cell repertoires in COVID-19 (dated by TCRdb to the early 2020s). Describing the broader study: Samples from collaborators originated in the United States, Italy and Spain and spanned both the acute and convalescent phases of COVID-19. The material from the prospective study consisted of cDNA or gDNA derived from T cells, B-cell-depleted T cells, or PBMCs. Subjects who had been exposed to COVID-19, were actively infected with it, or had recovered from it provided the deeply sampled blood TCRbeta repertoires that made up the dataset. A freely available public database, intended as a resource for researchers studying the immune response to SARS-CoV-2, is where the repertoires were released. Samples came from the ongoing ImmuneRACE study (first 160 participants) plus 1,254 subjects from 6 global collaborators. Sample metadata almost always included a de-identified subject ID, COVID-19 status, age in years and sex. Where available, HLA class I and class II types were taken from metadata supplied by the sample provider and were not determined by assay-based typing.

TCRbeta CDR3 regions were amplified from genomic DNA by means of the immunoSEQ Assay, a bias-controlled multiplex PCR. As for the authors' bioinformatics: The number of nucleated cells in each sample was estimated by amplification of reference gene primers within the assay. To quantify the absolute abundance of each unique TCRbeta CDR3 rearrangement, sequence reads were collapsed and filtered. For each sample, productive Simpson clonality was calculated as the square root of Simpson's diversity index across productive rearrangements. Drawn from immuneACCESS, this table holds only the in-frame rearrangements with V and J called that TCRdb kept. Clones are partly lost; checked studies trace under half to an unresolved V gene and leave the rest unexplained. That table supplies the V and J calls and clone size; D and trimming were determined from the DNA. The sample contains 150,000 to 200,000 clones, roughly 75% of them found a single time. The ten biggest clones cover 6.5% to 8% of the sample.

From the cysteine through the phenylalanine, the CDR3 covers 13 amino acids. The sequence is cut down to CDR3 DNA, 39 bases in frame from base 1. V sheds 4 bases and J sheds 0 bases, leaving 6 bases between their ends. As encoded in the germline V gene (reference sequence), CDR1 is WNHNN while CDR2 is SYGVQD. Collaborating institutions collected whole blood in K2EDTA tubes following their own protocols. Collaborator samples were shipped for TCRbeta analysis as frozen whole blood, isolated PBMCs, or DNA extracted from either sample type. Results the study describes overall, beyond this receptor: The amount of clinical and demographic metadata varied by source and participant and was provided uncurated.

Material for sequencing was peripheral blood. The sequence is built from TRBV10-1 and TRBJ1-1; too little of a D gene remains to name it. This clonotype originated in a man aged 65 to 79 with active or convalescent COVID-19. The CDR3 corresponds to CASSVGLNTEAFF. The DNA sequence is given as TGCGCCAGCAGTGTGGGCCTGAACACTGAAGCTTTCTTT.